The 21 T cell receptor beta chains below all came from one sample that was sequenced in a study of molecular identifiers for immune sequencing clone quantification. Using its own MiXCR run on the PCR reads, TCRdb lists one record per CDR3 protein. The sample lists 490,000 or so distinct CDR3 sequences, roughly 26% occurring once. The sequenced material came from naive CD8+ T cells from blood, with Jurkat cell RNA spiked in. The subset: FACS-sorted CD8+CD4-CCR7+CD45RA+ naive T cells. These receptors all come from a human donor in good health. Some libraries in this study had Jurkat cell RNA spiked in.

This clonotype was counted only a few times. CDR3: CASSPRDRAVEKLFF. CDR3 nucleotides: TGTGCCAGCAGCCCGCGGGACAGGGCTGTTGAAAAACTGTTTTTT. The chain joins TRBV7-9 to TRBJ1-4; TRBD1 agrees at 9 bases. The CDR3 loop spans 15 amino acids. Per the germline V gene, CDR1 is SEHNR and CDR2 is FQNEAQ (reference sequence). V shed 5 bases and J 7 bases; nucleotides not matched to a gene: 8.

Notes on this clonotype: Because it lacks the conserved phenylalanine or tryptophan at the end, this CDR3 is likely a read error. The chain carries TRBV12-3 or TRBV12-4 and TRBJ1-3; D unclear. The CDR3 covers 16 residues. The V end lost 2 bases, the J end lost 0 bases, and 11 bases lay between the germline ends. This CDR3 reads CASSLLGLLSGNTIYL. The CDR3 nucleotides are TGTGCCAGCAGTTTATTGGGCCTCCTCTCTGGAAACACCATATATCTT.

DNA of the CDR3: TGTGCTAGTGGTTCCTCAGGGGTCTTAAGTACCGGGGAGCTGTTTTTT. It yields the protein CASGSSGVLSTGELFF. J is TRBJ2-2 and V is TRBV12-5; D might be TRBD1 (6 bases). This CDR3 is 16 amino acids long. Deletions cut 4 bases from V and 5 bases from J, with 17 bases between. Germline V lookup: CDR1 LGHNT, CDR2 FRNRAP.

In this sample, this clonotype turned up a few times. This chain uses TRBV7-9 with TRBJ1-1, with 7 bases matching TRBD1. V lost 4 bases to trimming and J lost 1 base; unmatched junction nucleotides: 9. The CDR3 loop spans 16 amino acids. From germline, CDR1 is SEHNR and CDR2 FQNEAQ (reference sequence). The DNA for the CDR3 is TGTGCCAGCAGCTCTATCCCGGGACAGAGGAACACTGAAGCTTTCTTT. It yields the protein CASSSIPGQRNTEAFF.

This clonotype was seen ten or more times. The J gene is TRBJ2-2, the V gene TRBV29-1; possibly TRBD2 for D (6 bases). V lost 6 bases, J lost 0 bases, and 8 bases lay in between. Germline V gives CDR1 SQVTM, CDR2 ANQGSEA. The CDR3 runs 13 residues. The CDR3 bases are TGCAGCGTGCGGGGACCGAACACCGGGGAGCTGTTTTTT. Encoded protein: CSVRGPNTGELFF.

This clonotype was detected only a few times. The rearrangement uses TRBV20-1 and TRBJ2-2; 9 bases fit TRBD1. CDR1 and CDR2 (germline): DFQATT, SNEGSKA (reference sequence). Trimming cost V 2 bases and J 4 bases; bases outside gene matches: 5. The CDR3 is made up of 15 amino acids. The CDR3: CSARLGQGITGELFF. CDR3 sequence (DNA): TGCAGTGCTAGACTGGGACAGGGCATCACCGGGGAGCTGTTTTTT.

The chain combines TRBV11-2 with TRBJ2-7; 14 positions agree with TRBD2. Germline CDR1 is SGHAT and CDR2 is FQNNGV. The CDR3 length is 23 residues. Trimming took 4 bases from V and 0 from J; bases not matched to a gene: 23. The CDR3 nucleotides read TGTGCCAGCAGCTCCCAAACAGGACTAGCGGGAGGCCCGCTGGCCCGTAGCTCCTACGAGCAGTACTTC. Protein product: CASSSQTGLAGGPLARSSYEQYF.

Many counts were recorded for this clonotype. V usage is TRBV4-3 and J usage is TRBJ1-5; no definite D call. CDR1 is LGHNA, CDR2 YSLEER, per germline. The V end lost 2 bases, the J end lost 4 bases, and 6 bases lay between the germline ends. The length of the CDR3 is 13 residues. The CDR3 loop reads CASSQFRNQPQHF. The CDR3, as DNA: TGCGCCAGCAGCCAATTCCGGAATCAGCCCCAGCATTTT.

The rearrangement uses TRBV19 and TRBJ2-2, with D perhaps assigned TRBD1 or TRBD2 (5 bases each). V was shortened by 7 bases and J by 4 bases, with 16 bases between the two germline ends. Germline values: CDR1 LNHDA, CDR2 SQIVND (reference sequence). The length of the CDR3 is 15 residues. CDR3 loop: CASTLAGTTTGELFF. The CDR3 DNA sequence: TGTGCCAGTACCCTGGCAGGGACGACCACCGGGGAGCTGTTTTTT.

The sample holds a few counts of this clonotype. The rearrangement joins TRBV4-3 to TRBJ1-1; no reliable D call. V was clipped by 0 bases and J by 6 bases, with 11 bases between them. Germline V gives CDR1 LGHNA, CDR2 YSLEER. The CDR3 consists of 14 residues. As DNA, the CDR3 is TGCGCCAGCAGCCAAGATTTCCCGGGCTCTGAAGCTTTCTTT. Translation gives CASSQDFPGSEAFF.

Notes on this clonotype: Since a much larger clone is just one base distant, this may be a read error. This chain links TRBV20-1 with TRBJ1-5, with 7 bases fitting TRBD1. This CDR3 contains 15 residues. The germline CDR1 and CDR2 sequences are DFQATT and SNEGSKA (reference sequence). The CDR3 protein is CSTRRDRYSNQPQHF. CDR3 DNA sequence: TGCAGTACTAGGAGGGACAGATATAGCAATCAGCCCCAGCATTTT.

This clonotype was seen only a few times. This chain uses TRBV4-1 with TRBJ2-7; 9 bases match TRBD2. The CDR3 loop spans 16 amino acids. Germline lookup yields CDR1 MGHRA and CDR2 YSYEKL. The trim removed 0 bases at V and 3 bases at J, leaving 6 bases unmatched. The CDR3 reads CASSQEERGVGYEQYF. The CDR3 region has the DNA TGCGCCAGCAGCCAAGAGGAGCGGGGGGTCGGCTACGAGCAGTACTTC.

This chain connects TRBV19 to TRBJ2-6; D is undetermined. Between the trimmed V and J ends, which lost 7 bases and 1 base, there was a span of 11 bases. The CDR3 has 15 amino acids. Germline-derived CDR1 and CDR2 are LNHDA and SQIVND (reference sequence). CDR3 protein: CASTPQFSGANVLTF. CDR3 nucleotide sequence: TGTGCCAGTACGCCTCAGTTTTCTGGGGCCAACGTCCTGACTTTC.

This clonotype was observed a handful of times. This sequence joins TRBV27 and TRBJ1-5; no clear D gene. Per germline, CDR1 MNHEY and CDR2 SMNVEV (reference sequence). The V and J ends lost 3 bases and 4 bases respectively, with 10 bases between them. This CDR3 is 14 amino acids long. Here the CDR3 reads CASSFSGGNQPQHF. In DNA form, the CDR3 reads TGTGCCAGCAGTTTTTCTGGAGGGAATCAGCCCCAGCATTTT.

J is TRBJ2-5 and V is TRBV20-1; 10 bases are shared with TRBD1. Germline values: CDR1 DFQATT, CDR2 SNEGSKA (reference sequence). Trimming at V came to 6 bases and at J to 7 bases, leaving 14 bases not matched to a gene. The CDR3 is 15 residues long. The CDR3 sequence is CSARLGQGGRVTQYF. DNA for the CDR3: TGCAGTGCCCGTCTCGGACAGGGGGGGCGAGTGACCCAGTACTTC.

The genes are TRBV10-2 and TRBJ1-5; D is unclear. Per the germline V gene, CDR1 is WSHSY and CDR2 is SAAADI. This CDR3 is 16 amino acids long. The V gene lost 4 bases and the J gene lost 0 bases, with 13 bases spanning the gap. CDR3 bases: TGCGCCAGCAGTGGGGCAGAATTTTATAGCAATCAGCCCCAGCATTTT. Protein product: CASSGAEFYSNQPQHF.

The rearrangement links TRBV13 to TRBJ2-2, with D unclear. The CDR3 spans 14 residues. V shed 4 bases and J shed 6 bases, with 12 bases lying between them. Germline lookup yields CDR1 PRHDT and CDR2 FYEKMQ (reference sequence). The CDR3 sequence is CASSSTERAGELFF. The CDR3 DNA reads TGTGCCAGCAGCTCGACTGAGCGAGCCGGGGAGCTGTTTTTT. The entire variable domain, with the rest obtained from reference TRBV13 and TRBJ2-2, is as follows: AAGVIQSPRHLIKEKRETATLKCYPIPRHDTVYWYQQGPGQDPQFLISFYEKMQSDKGSIPDRFSAQQFSDYHSELNMSSLELGDSALYFCASSSTERAGELFFGEGSRLTVL.

J is TRBJ2-7 and V is TRBV7-9; D might be TRBD1 (7 bases). Per the germline V gene, CDR1 is SEHNR and CDR2 is FQNEAQ (reference sequence). The CDR3 is made up of 15 amino acids. V was pared by 1 base and J by 5 bases, with 15 bases between. Here the CDR3 DNA reads TGTGCCAGCAGCTTAGGGCAGGGGGGACTGGACGAGCAGTACTTC. Translated, it gives CASSLGQGGLDEQYF.

This clonotype was observed a single time. A much larger clone is a single base away; this may be a read error. The chain couples TRBV11-2 to TRBJ2-3, with TRBD2 identical over 12 bases. The CDR3 consists of 16 residues. Germline assignment: CDR1 SGHAT and CDR2 FQNNGV. J gave up 3 bases and V 8 bases, and 9 bases lay outside the gene matches. CDR3 residues: CASGHRTSGGTDTQYF. For the CDR3, the DNA is TGTGCCAGCGGCCATCGAACTAGCGGGGGGACAGATACGCAGTATTTT.

The V and J genes are TRBV3-1 and TRBJ2-1, with D perhaps TRBD2 (6 bases). The CDR3 length is 12 residues. Deletions cut 4 bases from V and 14 bases from J, with 15 bases between. CDR1 LGHDT and CDR2 YNNKEL come from the germline V gene (reference sequence). The CDR3: CASSPGGSVEFF. In DNA form, the CDR3 reads TGTGCCAGCAGCCCTGGGGGGTCTGTGGAGTTCTTC.

The V gene is TRBV7-8, the J gene TRBJ2-3; D is possibly TRBD2 (6 bases). Trimming stripped 1 base from V and 0 bases from J, with 14 bases between. CDR3 length equals 17 residues. Germline CDR1 SGHVS, CDR2 FQNEAQ. Here the CDR3 DNA reads TGTGCCAGCAGCTTAGTGCTCGGAGGGACTAGCACAGATACGCAGTATTTT. Translating gives CASSLVLGGTSTDTQYF.